These 24 T cell receptor beta chains came from one sample sequenced in a study of CD8 T cells in ankylosing spondylitis. Study results and limitations: A TCR beta motif made of several highly homologous variants seemed typical of ankylosing spondylitis blood.

MiXCR, applied by TCRdb to the 5' RACE reads, yields one record per CDR3 protein. The profile covers 700,000 to 850,000 distinct CDR3 sequences, with approximately 12% appearing a single time and 0.45% to 0.6% taken by the ten largest. These receptors have no known antigen. The source material was blood, either unsorted or a sorted T cell fraction (not recorded which). The receptors were sampled from a male donor with ankylosing spondylitis.

This clonotype was seen ten or more times. CDR3 residues: CASSQAREQGRYF. CDR3 nucleotide sequence: TGCGCCAGCAGCCAGGCAAGAGAGCAGGGACGGTACTTC. The chain recombines TRBV4-3 with TRBJ2-7; the D gene could be TRBD1 or TRBD2 (5 bases each). The CDR3 spans 13 residues. CDR1 and CDR2 (germline): LGHNA, YSLEER. V dropped 3 bases and J dropped 12 bases, with 18 bases sitting between them.

In its sample, this clonotype was seen many times. The chain couples TRBV4-3 to TRBJ2-3; TRBD1 matches 9 bases. Per germline, CDR1 LGHNA and CDR2 YSLEER. J was trimmed by 4 bases and V by 0 bases; bases with no gene match: 2. This CDR3 has 15 residues. DNA of the CDR3: TGCGCCAGCAGCCAAGAAGGACAGGGGTCAGATACGCAGTATTTT. Translated: CASSQEGQGSDTQYF.

At least ten counts were recorded for this clonotype. In nucleotides, the CDR3 is TGTGCCAGCACTCTTCCAGGGTTCTATGGCTACACCTTC. Translated, it gives CASTLPGFYGYTF. The rearrangement uses TRBV12-3 or TRBV12-4 and TRBJ1-2; maybe TRBD1 (5 bases). Trimming removed 7 bases at V and 4 bases at J, with 13 bases between. The CDR3 has 13 amino acids.

This clonotype was picked up a small number of times. The genes are TRBV6-5 and TRBJ1-3; no reliable D call. CDR1 is MNHEY, CDR2 SVGAGI, per germline. Trimming took 2 bases from V and 0 from J, leaving 5 bases between them. The CDR3 has 14 amino acids. This CDR3 reads CASSYGRSGNTIYF. CDR3 coding DNA: TGTGCCAGCAGTTACGGGCGCTCTGGAAACACCATATATTTT.

This clonotype came up many times. The CDR3 protein is CSVDPLAGNYGYTF. The DNA of the CDR3 is TGCAGCGTTGACCCCCTCGCAGGCAACTATGGCTACACCTTC. This chain joins TRBV29-1 and TRBJ1-2; no firm D call. CDR1 is SQVTM, CDR2 ANQGSEA, per germline. The V gene lost 3 bases and the J gene lost 2 bases, with 13 bases spanning the gap. This CDR3 has 14 amino acids.

This clonotype came up a few times. The V call is TRBV15, the J call TRBJ1-2; no firm D call. Deletions cut 0 bases from V and 8 bases from J, with 10 bases between. The length of the CDR3 is 13 residues. Germline V gene lookup returns CDR1 LNHNV and CDR2 YYDKDF (reference sequence). The CDR3 protein is CATSRDRVEGYTF. The CDR3 DNA follows: TGTGCCACCAGCAGAGATCGGGTGGAGGGCTACACCTTC.

This clonotype occurred once. The genes are TRBV20-1 and TRBJ1-4, with TRBD1 identical over 11 bases. Germline CDR1 reads DFQATT; CDR2 reads SNEGSKA (reference sequence). The CDR3 has 14 amino acids. J was trimmed by 8 bases and V by 6 bases; bases with no gene match: 8. The CDR3 loop is CSARPGQGVEKLFF. For the CDR3, the DNA is TGCAGTGCCCGGCCGGGACAGGGGGTCGAAAAACTGTTTTTT.

The chain has TRBV28 and TRBJ2-1; D remains ambiguous. In germline, CDR1 is MDHEN, CDR2 SYDVKM. The CDR3 is 13 residues long. V lost 7 bases, J lost 3 bases, and 10 bases lay in between. CDR3 loop: CASTRLLYNEQFF. In nucleotides, the CDR3 is TGTGCCAGCACCCGCCTCCTCTACAATGAGCAGTTCTTC.

This clonotype was detected many times. The chain couples TRBV6-5 to TRBJ1-6; a weak D match, TRBD1 (5 bases). CDR1 MNHEY and CDR2 SVGAGI come from the germline V gene. V lost 2 bases, J lost 5 bases, and 10 bases lay in between. CDR3 length equals 15 residues. The CDR3 DNA reads TGTGCCAGCAGTTACCTGGGACCGAATAATTCACCCCTCCACTTT. Translation: CASSYLGPNNSPLHF.

There are many counts of this clonotype. The chain recombines TRBV20-1 with TRBJ2-4; tentative D call: TRBD2 (6 bases). From germline, CDR1 is DFQATT and CDR2 SNEGSKA (reference sequence). The length of the CDR3 is 12 residues. Trimming took 6 bases from V and 6 from J, leaving 12 bases between them. The CDR3 protein is CSAGTPLNIQYF. Written as DNA, the CDR3 is TGCAGTGCCGGGACTCCACTAAACATTCAGTACTTC.

This clonotype was detected a few times. The rearrangement uses TRBV20-1 and TRBJ2-7; tentatively, D is TRBD1 (5 bases). The V end lost 0 bases, the J end lost 0 bases, and 12 bases lay between the germline ends. The CDR3 contains 15 residues. Germline values: CDR1 DFQATT, CDR2 SNEGSKA (reference sequence). DNA for the CDR3: TGCAGTGCTAGAGATAGCAGGGAACCCTCCTACGAGCAGTACTTC. Translation: CSARDSREPSYEQYF.

This clonotype was seen ten or more times. This chain joins TRBV20-1 and TRBJ1-1; 7 nucleotides align to TRBD1. Losses at the gene ends were 3 bases for V and 7 bases for J; bases not matched to a gene: 8. Germline CDR1 reads DFQATT; CDR2 reads SNEGSKA (reference sequence). The CDR3 runs 13 residues. Here the CDR3 reads CSASHRGGIEAFF. DNA of the CDR3: TGCAGTGCTAGTCACAGGGGAGGGATTGAAGCTTTCTTT.

The sample holds many counts of this clonotype. V gene TRBV29-1 combines with J gene TRBJ2-3, with 13 positions matching TRBD2. CDR1 and CDR2 (germline): SQVTM, ANQGSEA. This CDR3 contains 13 residues. The ends lost 7 bases at V and 3 bases at J; junction bases unmatched: 1. CDR3 bases: TGCAGCGGGGGACTAGCGGGGACAGATACGCAGTATTTT. Residues: CSGGLAGTDTQYF.

This clonotype was counted a few times. The CDR3 spells CASYSGTALYEQYF. The CDR3, as DNA: TGTGCCAGTTATTCCGGGACAGCACTCTACGAGCAGTACTTC. This rearrangement joins TRBV28 to TRBJ2-7; TRBD1 matches 7 bases. The length of the CDR3 is 14 residues. J lost 3 bases, V lost 9 bases, and 11 bases had no gene match. CDR1 is MDHEN, CDR2 SYDVKM, per germline.

The chain has TRBV28 and TRBJ2-7, with 9 bases fitting TRBD1. Germline loops: CDR1 MDHEN, CDR2 SYDVKM. The CDR3 sequence is 16 residues long. The ends lost 5 bases at V and 5 bases at J; junction bases unmatched: 13. This CDR3 is CASSPRGGQGLNEQYF. In DNA, the CDR3 is TGTGCCAGCAGTCCGAGGGGGGGACAGGGTCTAAACGAGCAGTACTTC.

V and J are TRBV29-1 and TRBJ1-1; weak D call: TRBD1 (6 bases). The CDR3 sequence is 15 residues long. The germline V and J ends were trimmed by 5 bases and 1 base, with 17 bases remaining between them. Germline CDR1 is SQVTM and CDR2 is ANQGSEA. Here the CDR3 reads CSVSPDSLGNTEAFF. CDR3 nucleotides: TGCAGCGTTTCCCCGGACAGCCTGGGGAACACTGAAGCTTTCTTT.

The sample holds many counts of this clonotype. V is TRBV29-1 and J is TRBJ2-7, with D possibly matching TRBD2 (5 bases). CDR3 size: 13 residues. The ends were cut back, 4 bases at V and 4 bases at J, with 14 bases in the middle. Germline V gene sequence: CDR1 SQVTM, CDR2 ANQGSEA. As DNA, the CDR3 is TGCAGCGTTGCTTCGGGGAAAGGGTACGAGCAGTACTTC. Amino acids: CSVASGKGYEQYF.

This clonotype was seen a handful of times. The rearrangement joins TRBV6-5 to TRBJ1-1; D is uncertain. Trimming cost V 2 bases and J 1 base, with 8 bases left between them. The CDR3 is made up of 14 amino acids. From germline, CDR1 is MNHEY and CDR2 SVGAGI. The CDR3 loop reads CASSYHTANTEAFF. The CDR3 nucleotides are TGTGCCAGCAGTTACCACACCGCGAACACTGAAGCTTTCTTT.

This clonotype was seen more than once but under ten times. This chain connects TRBV20-1 to TRBJ2-7, with 9 bases fitting TRBD2. In germline, CDR1 is DFQATT, CDR2 SNEGSKA (reference sequence). V was clipped by 4 bases and J by 3 bases; unmatched bases: 7. CDR3 length equals 14 residues. CDR3 sequence (DNA): TGCAGTGCTACCTGGCGGGAGGGCCTCTACGAGCAGTACTTC. This encodes CSATWREGLYEQYF.

This clonotype has more than one count but fewer than ten. The chain employs TRBV6-5 and TRBJ1-3; perhaps TRBD1 as D (5 bases). The CDR3 is 15 residues long. Trimming shortened V by 2 bases and J by 4 bases, and 12 bases separated the two germline ends. Germline V CDR1 and CDR2: MNHEY, SVGAGI. The CDR3 sequence: CASSYGRGQGNTIYF. CDR3 bases: TGTGCCAGCAGTTACGGGAGGGGTCAAGGAAACACCATATATTTT.

This clonotype showed up many times. The chain joins TRBV7-2 to TRBJ2-7, with D hard to call. This CDR3 has 11 amino acids. The germline V gene encodes CDR1 SGHTA and CDR2 FQGNSA. The V end lost 6 bases, the J end lost 3 bases, and 6 bases lay between the germline ends. Here the CDR3 DNA reads TGTGCCAGCAGTGGGTACTACGAGCAGTACTTC. Protein: CASSGYYEQYF.

This clonotype has just a few counts. This chain uses TRBV5-5 with TRBJ1-2, with D uncertain. V was shortened by 1 base and J by 3 bases, with 10 bases between the two germline ends. Looked up from germline, CDR1 is SGHKS and CDR2 is YYEKEE (reference sequence). The CDR3 spans 14 residues. The CDR3 coding sequence is TGTGCCAGCAGCTTGTCTGGGGATTACTATGGCTACACCTTC. Translation gives CASSLSGDYYGYTF.

This clonotype appeared a few times. Sequence at one end of the junction differs from germline and may be a read error. The CDR3 loop reads CASSSELGGSQYF. DNA for the CDR3: TGTGCTAGCAGCTCGGAACTGGGTGGTTCGCAGTATTTT. The genes are TRBV7-7 and TRBJ2-3; D is uncertain. CDR3 length: 13 amino acids. The germline CDR1 and CDR2 sequences are SSHAT and FNYEAQ (reference sequence). Full variable domain (rest looked up from reference TRBV7-7 and TRBJ2-3): GAGVSQSPRYKVTKRGQDVTLRCDPISSHATLYWYQQALGQGPEFLTYFNYEAQPDKSGLPSDRFSAERPEGSISTLTIQRTEQRDSAMYRCASSSELGGSQYFGPGTRLTVL.

This clonotype was observed a few times. The chain is built from TRBV6-2 or TRBV6-3 and TRBJ2-7; 8 bases agree with TRBD2. This CDR3 has 14 amino acids. V lost 6 bases and J lost 2; bases outside the gene matches: 6. Germline V gives CDR1 MNHEY, CDR2 SVGEGT. CDR3 loop: CASRISGKPYEQYF. For the CDR3, the DNA is TGTGCCAGCAGGATTAGCGGGAAGCCCTACGAGCAGTACTTC.